These 11 T cell receptor beta chains originate from one sample sequenced in a study of post-analysis software for immune sequencing data. Built from TCR beta cDNA, the libraries had unique molecular identifiers in them. TCRdb itself ran the PCR reads through MiXCR, one entry per CDR3 protein. Altogether hundreds of thousands of distinct CDR3 sequences are present, 25% to 30% being singletons, with the ten largest covering more than 0.55%. These receptors have no identified antigens. Findings and caveats of the study: Included in a set of about 5 TRBV segments more frequent in patients than controls were TRBV5-6, TRBV5-1 and TRBV20-1.

Sequenced input: blood. These receptors were collected from a girl aged 10 to 17 with multiple sclerosis.

Notes on this clonotype: A read error may produce the germline difference seen at one junction end. V and J are TRBV28 and TRBJ2-7, with 7 bases lining up with TRBD1. The CDR3 runs 14 residues. Germline CDR1 MDHEN, CDR2 SYDVKM. In nucleotides, the CDR3 is TGTGCCAGCAGTGGGACAGAACCCTCCTACGTGCAGTACTTC. Encoded protein: CASSGTEPSYVQYF.

This clonotype was seen a handful of times. The V and J genes are TRBV2 and TRBJ2-1; tentatively, D is TRBD2 (6 bases). Trimming removed 11 bases at V and 2 bases at J, with 19 bases between. The CDR3 has 15 residues. Germline V lookup: CDR1 SNHLY, CDR2 FYNNEI. In DNA, the CDR3 is TGTGCCTCCTTGGGGGACGGGAGTCCCTACAATGAGCAGTTCTTC. It translates to CASLGDGSPYNEQFF.

The chain combines TRBV7-8 with TRBJ1-4; D unclear. CDR1 and CDR2 from the germline V gene are SGHVS and FQNEAQ. V was cut by 8 bases and J by 5 bases, with 15 bases left in between. The CDR3 spans 14 residues. CDR3: CASGRLDLNEKLFF. CDR3 sequence (DNA): TGTGCCAGCGGGCGGCTGGATTTAAATGAAAAACTGTTTTTT.

A few counts support this clonotype. The rearrangement joins TRBV7-2 to TRBJ1-5; TRBD1 aligns across 7 bases. The length of the CDR3 is 14 residues. Germline CDR1 SGHTA, CDR2 FQGNSA. V dropped 5 bases and J dropped 6; count of bases not matched to a gene: 7. The CDR3 region is CASSQGDGGQPQHF. CDR3 in DNA: TGTGCCAGCAGCCAGGGGGACGGGGGTCAGCCCCAGCATTTT.

This chain links TRBV7-8 with TRBJ2-1; 12 bases are shared with TRBD2. This CDR3 spans 19 amino acids. V lost 3 bases to trimming and J lost 8 bases; unmatched junction nucleotides: 17. The germline V gene encodes CDR1 SGHVS and CDR2 FQNEAQ. The CDR3 is CASSLSVSKRLAGVDEQFF. In DNA form, the CDR3 reads TGTGCCAGCAGCTTGAGTGTTTCGAAGAGACTAGCGGGAGTGGATGAGCAGTTCTTC.

This clonotype was found a few times. J is TRBJ2-5 and V is TRBV20-1, with 11 bases matching TRBD2. Trimming at V came to 6 bases and at J to 2 bases, leaving 14 bases not matched to a gene. Germline assignment: CDR1 DFQATT and CDR2 SNEGSKA (reference sequence). The CDR3 runs to 17 residues. The chain's CDR3 is CSARRLAGGVGQETQYF. In DNA, the CDR3 is TGCAGTGCCCGCCGGCTAGCGGGAGGTGTGGGGCAAGAGACCCAGTACTTC.

This clonotype has just one count. Sequence at one end of the junction differs from germline and may be a read error. The chain employs TRBV12-3 or TRBV12-4 and TRBJ2-1; TRBD2 matches 9 bases. This CDR3 is built from 17 residues. DNA for the CDR3: TGTGCCAGCAGTTTAGAAATCCCTAGCGGGACTTACAAGGAGCAGTTCTTC. It yields the protein CASSLEIPSGTYKEQFF.

This chain uses TRBV12-3 or TRBV12-4 with TRBJ2-1, with D possibly TRBD2 on 6 matching bases. V lost 3 bases, J lost 9 bases, and 18 bases lay in between. The CDR3 extends over 15 amino acids. Written as DNA, the CDR3 is TGTGCCAGCAGTTTGGAGGGGTCATCGCATAGTGAGCAGTTCTTC. Protein sequence: CASSLEGSSHSEQFF.

The chain recombines TRBV19 with TRBJ1-1; TRBD1 aligns across 7 bases. From germline, CDR1 is LNHDA and CDR2 SQIVND (reference sequence). J lost 1 base, V lost 5 bases, and 7 bases had no gene match. This CDR3 is 15 amino acids long. DNA for the CDR3: TGTGCCAGTAGTGAACCGACAGGGTGGAACACTGAAGCTTTCTTT. Translating gives CASSEPTGWNTEAFF.

V is TRBV20-1 and J is TRBJ2-7, with TRBD2 matching over 9 bases. This CDR3 is 15 amino acids long. Germline V gene data show CDR1 as DFQATT and CDR2 as SNEGSKA (reference sequence). The ends lost 1 base at V and 1 base at J; junction bases unmatched: 5. In nucleotides, the CDR3 is TGCAGTGCTAGAGCTCCAGCGGGAGGATCCTACGAGCAGTACTTC. This gives the protein CSARAPAGGSYEQYF.

In DNA, the CDR3 is TGTGCCAGCAGTTTAATGTTGTCAACTGAGCAGTTCTTC. Amino acid sequence: CASSLMLSTEQFF. This chain joins TRBV12-3 or TRBV12-4 and TRBJ2-1; D call uncertain. Trimming left V 2 bases short and J 9 bases short, with 11 bases between. The CDR3 covers 13 residues.